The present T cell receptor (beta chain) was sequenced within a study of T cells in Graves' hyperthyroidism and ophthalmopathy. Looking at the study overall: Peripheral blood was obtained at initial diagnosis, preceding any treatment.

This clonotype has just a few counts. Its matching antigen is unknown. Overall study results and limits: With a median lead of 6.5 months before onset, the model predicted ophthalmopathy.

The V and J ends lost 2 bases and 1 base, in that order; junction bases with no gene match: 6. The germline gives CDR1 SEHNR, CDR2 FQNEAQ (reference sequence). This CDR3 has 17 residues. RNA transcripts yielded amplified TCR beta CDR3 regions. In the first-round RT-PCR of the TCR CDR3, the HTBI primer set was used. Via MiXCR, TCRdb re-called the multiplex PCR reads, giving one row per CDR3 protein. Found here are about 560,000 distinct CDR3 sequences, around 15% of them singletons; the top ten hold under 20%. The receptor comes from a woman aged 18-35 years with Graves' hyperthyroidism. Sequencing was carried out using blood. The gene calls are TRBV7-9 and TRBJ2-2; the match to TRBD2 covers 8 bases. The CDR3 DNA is TGTGCCAGCAGCTTACCTCGGGCGGGAGGGAACACCGGGGAGCTGTTTTTT. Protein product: CASSLPRAGGNTGELFF.